This paragraph reports one T cell receptor beta chain. Its antigen remains undetermined. No qualities accompany the bases; no much larger clone lies one base away. The germline V gene encodes CDR1 LNHDA and CDR2 SQIVND (reference sequence). V is shortened by 5 bases, J by 0 bases, and the region joining them spans 28 bases. The CDR3 covers 21 residues, taking in both the cysteine and the phenylalanine. The retained sequence is limited to the CDR3, 63 bases, with the frame set at the first base. The source of the sample is a study of blood T cell repertoires in COVID-19 (dated by TCRdb to 2018 to 2020). Regarding the research as a whole: The collaborator samples originated in the United States, Italy and Spain and spanned the acute and convalescent phases of COVID-19. The prospective study material was composed of cDNA or gDNA derived from T cells, B-cell-depleted T cells, or PBMCs. Deeply sampled blood TCRbeta repertoires from subjects exposed to, actively infected with, or recovered from COVID-19 were included in the dataset. The repertoires were released in a freely available public database meant as a resource for research on the immune response to SARS-CoV-2. Samples came from the ongoing ImmuneRACE study (first 160 participants) plus 1,254 subjects from 6 global collaborators. Nearly every sample came with metadata listing a de-identified subject ID, COVID-19 status, age in years and sex. Where available, HLA class I and class II types were taken from metadata supplied by the sample provider and were not determined by assay-based typing.

What the work shows at the level of the full study, not this receptor alone: The quantity of clinical and demographic metadata differed by source and by participant and was supplied without curation.

Collaborating institutions collected whole blood in K2EDTA tubes following their own protocols. Collaborator samples were shipped for TCRbeta analysis as frozen whole blood, isolated PBMCs, or DNA extracted from either sample type. TCRbeta CDR3 regions were amplified from genomic DNA by means of the immunoSEQ Assay, a bias-controlled multiplex PCR. Per the original workflow: Nucleated cell counts per sample were estimated from amplification of reference gene primers within the assay. To quantify the absolute abundance of each unique TCRbeta CDR3 rearrangement, sequence reads were collapsed and filtered. For each sample, productive Simpson clonality was calculated as the square root of Simpson's diversity index over productive rearrangements. Here the immuneACCESS table is served through TCRdb, limited to in-frame sequences with V and J called. Missing clones are a known gap in these copies; in checked studies unresolved V genes cover under half, and the rest lacks a known reason. V and J calls and clone size are copied from that table; D and trimming were computed from the DNA. The table for this sample lists 100,000 to 110,000 clones; 88% of them were counted only once. The top ten constitute 5% of the sample.

The chain joins TRBV19 to TRBJ1-4; the D gene is possibly TRBD1, with 5 bases matching. The source of this sequence is a human donor in a cohort sampled during active COVID-19. Material for sequencing was peripheral blood. The CDR3 has the sequence CASSPSRTKGRLAATNEKLFF. The nucleotide sequence reads TGTGCCAGTAGTCCCTCGCGGACCAAGGGGAGGCTAGCTGCAACTAATGAAAAACTGTTTTTT.